The 11 T cell receptor beta chains listed next were all sequenced from one sample in a study of blood T cells in healthy people across ages. A second PCR of about 7 to 12 cycles used a sample-barcoded 5' primer and a J-beta primer mix. One entry per CDR3 protein results from TCRdb running MiXCR on the 5' RACE reads. Seen here are fewer than 800,000 distinct CDR3 sequences, 20% to 30% observed once, and the top ten hold 9.4%. The data were also submitted as part of a second study, on T cells of mothers and their children.

What was sequenced was blood. These receptors all stem from a boy between 10 and 17 years old in good health.

The chain employs TRBV6-1 and TRBJ1-5; 8 bases agree with TRBD1. Trimming removed 7 bases from V and 4 bases from J; junction bases left unmatched: 12. This CDR3 has 16 amino acids. Germline CDR1 reads MNHNS; CDR2 reads SASEGT. The CDR3 sequence is CASTRIPHRGNQPQHF. The CDR3 DNA reads as TGTGCCAGCACCCGGATACCTCACAGGGGGAATCAGCCCCAGCATTTT.

The chain carries TRBV29-1 and TRBJ1-1; D is unclear. Trimming removed 5 bases from V and 1 base from J, with 14 bases in between. Germline V gene sequence: CDR1 SQVTM, CDR2 ANQGSEA. The CDR3 spans 14 residues. The CDR3 region is CSVLPRVANTEAFF. The CDR3 region has the DNA TGCAGCGTTCTCCCCCGGGTGGCGAACACTGAAGCTTTCTTT. Using reference TRBV29-1 and TRBJ1-1 for the parts outside the CDR3, the full variable domain is SAVISQKPSRDICQRGTSLTIQCQVDSQVTMMFWYRQQPGQSLTLIATANQGSEATYESGFVIDKFPISRPNLTFSTLTVSNMSPEDSSIYLCSVLPRVANTEAFFGQGTRLTVV.

This clonotype occurred a few times. Here the CDR3 DNA reads TGTGCCAGCAGCTTGGGATCGGGGGTTCGGTACGAGCAGTACTTC. It codes for CASSLGSGVRYEQYF. The rearrangement uses TRBV5-6 and TRBJ2-7; tentative D call: TRBD2 (6 bases). The germline V gene encodes CDR1 SGHDT and CDR2 YYEEEE. This CDR3 comprises 15 residues. V lost 0 bases to trimming and J lost 4 bases, with 14 bases between them. Combining the CDR3 with reference TRBV5-6 and TRBJ2-7 gives the whole variable domain DAGVTQSPTHLIKTRGQQVTLRCSPKSGHDTVSWYQQALGQGPQFIFQYYEEEERQRGNFPDRFSGHQFPNYSSELNVNALLLGDSALYLCASSLGSGVRYEQYFGPGTRLTVT.

The chain uses TRBV7-2 and TRBJ2-7; D gene unclear. The CDR3 is made up of 14 amino acids. Trimming took 3 bases from V and 2 from J, leaving 11 bases between them. Per the germline V gene, CDR1 is SGHTA and CDR2 is FQGNSA. CDR3 bases: TGTGCCAGCAGCTTGATCCCAGGAACCTACGAGCAGTACTTC. The encoded protein is CASSLIPGTYEQYF.

The V call is TRBV9, the J call TRBJ2-7; TRBD2 matches at 9 bases. The V gene's germline CDR1 is SGDLS and CDR2 YYNGEE. V shed 0 bases, J shed 7 bases, and the junction held 8 bases outside the gene matches. The CDR3 is made up of 15 amino acids. The CDR3 region has the DNA TGTGCCAGCAGCGTAGCGACTAGCGGACCCCTGGAGCAGTACTTC. Its translation is CASSVATSGPLEQYF.

This chain joins TRBV20-1 and TRBJ2-3, with TRBD2 matching 13 bases. This CDR3 region has 16 residues. Per germline, CDR1 DFQATT and CDR2 SNEGSKA (reference sequence). V shed 4 bases and J 5 bases; nucleotides not matched to a gene: 9. DNA of the CDR3: TGCAGTGCTACCCACACAGGACTAGCGGGAGAAGATACGCAGTATTTT. Amino acids: CSATHTGLAGEDTQYF.

The chain has TRBV5-1 and TRBJ1-1, with 8 bases aligning to TRBD1. Looked up from germline, CDR1 is SGHRS and CDR2 is YFSETQ. Trimming at V came to 4 bases and at J to 2 bases, leaving 7 bases not matched to a gene. CDR3 length: 15 amino acids. In DNA form, the CDR3 reads TGCGCCAGCAGCCGACAGGGGTCCAAAAACACTGAAGCTTTCTTT. Its protein is CASSRQGSKNTEAFF.

The chain links TRBV5-1 to TRBJ2-3; 8 bases align to TRBD1. This CDR3 region has 15 residues. After removal of 3 bases from V and 4 bases from J, the junction contained 7 bases not matched to a gene. CDR1 is SGHRS, CDR2 YFSETQ, per germline. The CDR3 DNA sequence: TGCGCCAGCAGCTCGGAGGACAGGGCAGCAGATACGCAGTATTTT. Encoded protein: CASSSEDRAADTQYF.

A few counts support this clonotype. The V call is TRBV15, the J call TRBJ2-5; D gene ambiguous. The CDR3 length is 15 residues. Trimming took off 1 base at V and 5 bases at J, with 14 bases between the two ends. Germline values: CDR1 LNHNV, CDR2 YYDKDF (reference sequence). The CDR3 reads CATSRALSLEETQYF. The CDR3 DNA is TGTGCCACCAGCAGAGCGTTATCTCTCGAGGAGACCCAGTACTTC. The entire variable domain, with the rest obtained from reference TRBV15 and TRBJ2-5, is as follows: DAMVIQNPRYQVTQFGKPVTLSCSQTLNHNVMYWYQQKSSQAPKLLFHYYDKDFNNEADTPDNFQSRRPNTSFCFLDIRSPGLGDTAMYLCATSRALSLEETQYFGPGTRLLVL.

The chain combines TRBV14 with TRBJ1-4, with TRBD1 as a possible D gene (5 bases). The CDR3 is 18 residues long. Germline loops: CDR1 SGHDN, CDR2 FVKESK. Trimming took off 6 bases at V and 8 bases at J, with 28 bases between the two ends. CDR3 DNA sequence: TGTGCCAGCAGTAGTGTCGATTATGGGGACGCCTCGGGCGAAAAACTGTTTTTT. Translation: CASSSVDYGDASGEKLFF.

This sequence joins TRBV20-1 and TRBJ1-2; no clear D. Germline loops: CDR1 DFQATT, CDR2 SNEGSKA (reference sequence). This CDR3 is built from 15 residues. Trimming pared 0 bases from V and 5 bases from J, leaving 16 bases between. The CDR3 nucleotides read TGCAGTGCTAGAGATAGCAGAGGGTTGGGATATGGCTACACCTTC. Amino acid sequence: CSARDSRGLGYGYTF.